One and the same sample provided the 19 T cell receptor beta chains below, sequenced in a study of T cell repertoires in cytomegalovirus infection. TCRdb fed the reads into MiXCR, producing one record per CDR3 protein. The repertoire consists of 250,000 or so distinct CDR3 sequences, with about 18% occurring once and the leading ten covering around 43%. Specimen: CD8+ T cells from PBMCs. These receptors were collected from a human donor in good health (CMV status not recorded). Some clones in this sample may be carry-over from other donors' samples.

This clonotype has a count of ten or more. The gene calls are TRBV7-9 and TRBJ2-1, with TRBD2 identical over 7 bases. Unmatched junction bases numbered 15, after V lost 2 bases and J lost 8 bases. Germline assignment: CDR1 SEHNR and CDR2 FQNEAQ (reference sequence). The CDR3 covers 17 residues. The CDR3 spells CASSLPLTPGGGDEQFF. The CDR3 region has the DNA TGTGCCAGCAGCTTACCCCTGACTCCGGGGGGTGGGGATGAGCAGTTCTTC. The variable domain in full, with the rest retrieved from reference TRBV7-9 and TRBJ2-1, is DTGVSQNPRHKITKRGQNVTFRCDPISEHNRLYWYRQTLGQGPEFLTYFQNEAQLEKSRLLSDRFSAERPKGSFSTLEIQRTEQGDSAMYLCASSLPLTPGGGDEQFFGPGTRLTVL.

V is TRBV5-1 and J is TRBJ1-1; TRBD1 might be the D (5 bases). This CDR3 contains 14 residues. The V gene lost 4 bases and the J gene lost 4 bases, with 14 bases spanning the gap. CDR1 SGHRS and CDR2 YFSETQ come from the germline V gene. The CDR3 sequence: CASSRALGGTEAFF. Here the CDR3 DNA reads TGCGCCAGCAGCCGGGCCCTGGGGGGCACTGAAGCTTTCTTT.

The chain links TRBV29-1 to TRBJ2-7, with 7 bases lining up with TRBD1. Germline assignment: CDR1 SQVTM and CDR2 ANQGSEA. V lost 1 base to trimming and J lost 0 bases; unmatched junction nucleotides: 6. There are 15 residues in the CDR3. CDR3 sequence: CSVEGPRDSSYEQYF. CDR3 DNA: TGCAGCGTTGAAGGCCCTCGGGACAGCTCCTACGAGCAGTACTTC.

This clonotype occurred a few times. V is TRBV28 and J is TRBJ2-2, with no clear D. CDR1 is MDHEN, CDR2 SYDVKM, per germline. V shed 1 base and J shed 3 bases, with 12 bases lying between them. CDR3 size: 16 residues. CDR3 sequence reads: CASSLLSGYDTGELFF. CDR3 sequence (DNA): TGTGCCAGCAGTTTATTGTCGGGCTATGACACCGGGGAGCTGTTTTTT.

V is TRBV5-6 and J is TRBJ1-1; 8 positions match TRBD1. CDR3 length equals 15 residues. The trim removed 3 bases at V and 1 base at J, leaving 5 bases unmatched. Germline lookup yields CDR1 SGHDT and CDR2 YYEEEE. The CDR3 DNA is TGTGCCAGCAGCTCTCTGACAGGGGCGAACACTGAAGCTTTCTTT. Translating gives CASSSLTGANTEAFF.

The chain couples TRBV3-1 to TRBJ1-1; 8 nucleotides line up with TRBD1. The V and J ends lost 1 base and 1 base, in that order; junction bases with no gene match: 8. Germline V gene lookup returns CDR1 LGHDT and CDR2 YNNKEL (reference sequence). CDR3 length equals 17 residues. The CDR3: CASSQGDRLDGNTEAFF. CDR3 nucleotides: TGTGCCAGCAGCCAAGGGGACAGGCTGGACGGGAACACTGAAGCTTTCTTT.

This clonotype has only a few counts. The rearrangement joins TRBV2 to TRBJ1-6; 7 bases map to TRBD1. The CDR3 totals 15 residues. Germline CDR1 and CDR2: SNHLY and FYNNEI. J lost 7 bases, V lost 1 base, and 4 bases had no gene match. The CDR3 nucleotides read TGTGCCAGCAGTGAAGAGGCCAGGGGGAATTCACCCCTCCACTTT. Amino acids: CASSEEARGNSPLHF.

The CDR3 sequence: CASSTSWDTGELFF. CDR3 in DNA: TGTGCCAGCAGTACTAGCTGGGACACCGGGGAGCTGTTTTTT. The V call is TRBV28, the J call TRBJ2-2; possible D gene TRBD2, 6 bases. Trimming cost V 5 bases and J 3 bases, with 10 bases left between them. Looked up from germline, CDR1 is MDHEN and CDR2 is SYDVKM. The CDR3 is made up of 14 amino acids.

This clonotype turned up a few times. This chain joins TRBV29-1 and TRBJ1-2; D unresolved. The CDR3 is made up of 11 amino acids. Trimming took 6 bases from V and 8 from J, leaving 13 bases between them. The germline V gene encodes CDR1 SQVTM and CDR2 ANQGSEA. The CDR3 here is CSVGEGWGYTF. CDR3 DNA sequence: TGCAGCGTCGGGGAGGGCTGGGGCTACACCTTC.

This clonotype has a count of ten or more. This chain connects TRBV6-2 or TRBV6-3 to TRBJ2-7, with a tentative D call TRBD1 (6 bases). Germline CDR1 is MNHEY and CDR2 is SVGEGT. The CDR3 is made up of 15 amino acids. V was cut by 1 base and J by 0 bases, with 10 bases left in between. CDR3 protein: CASSYWLDSSYEQYF. In DNA form, the CDR3 reads TGTGCCAGCAGTTACTGGTTGGACAGCTCCTACGAGCAGTACTTC.

A few counts support this clonotype. The J gene is TRBJ1-3, the V gene TRBV20-1; a weak D match, TRBD1 (6 bases). Trimming cost V 6 bases and J 0 bases, with 21 bases left between them. This CDR3 is 17 amino acids long. Germline V gives CDR1 DFQATT, CDR2 SNEGSKA (reference sequence). In DNA form, the CDR3 reads TGCAGTGCCGATGGCCCAGGGGACGCCGTCTCTGGAAACACCATATATTTT. It specifies CSADGPGDAVSGNTIYF.

This clonotype was picked up a small number of times. This chain connects TRBV7-3 to TRBJ1-2; D remains unclear. Trimming shortened V by 5 bases and J by 2 bases, and 12 bases separated the two germline ends. CDR3 size: 14 residues. The V gene's germline CDR1 is SGHTA and CDR2 FQGTGA. CDR3 sequence (DNA): TGTGCCAGCAGCCTGTCCCCCGACAACTATGGCTACACCTTC. It encodes CASSLSPDNYGYTF.

The chain recombines TRBV6-2 or TRBV6-3 with TRBJ1-1; 7 bases align to TRBD1. Germline values: CDR1 MNHEY, CDR2 SVGEGT. The V segment lost 8 bases and the J segment 0 bases; nucleotides outside the gene matches: 3. This CDR3 comprises 13 residues. The CDR3 sequence: CASPTGLNTEAFF. For the CDR3, the DNA is TGTGCCAGCCCGACAGGGCTGAACACTGAAGCTTTCTTT.

This chain connects TRBV6-6 to TRBJ1-2; D is unresolved. The length of the CDR3 is 13 residues. Trimming left V 5 bases short and J 4 bases short, with 11 bases between. Germline assignment: CDR1 MNHNY and CDR2 SVGAGI (reference sequence). The CDR3 protein is CASSDEQAYGYTF. For the CDR3, the DNA is TGTGCCAGCAGTGATGAACAAGCCTATGGCTACACCTTC.

This clonotype was seen a handful of times. This rearrangement joins TRBV6-1 to TRBJ2-3; 7 nucleotides match TRBD1. The CDR3 length is 14 residues. Looked up from germline, CDR1 is MNHNS and CDR2 is SASEGT. The J segment lost 0 bases and the V segment lost 6 bases, leaving 3 bases of the junction unmatched. The CDR3 sequence: CASRKGASTDTQYF. The CDR3 nucleotides read TGTGCCAGCAGGAAGGGGGCTAGCACAGATACGCAGTATTTT.

About this clonotype: A much bigger clone sits one base away, suggesting this may be a read error. V gene TRBV7-6 combines with J gene TRBJ1-5, with TRBD1 as a possible D gene (5 bases). This CDR3 has 14 amino acids. In germline, CDR1 is SGHVS, CDR2 FNYEAQ. The CDR3 loop is CASSPGPYNRPQHF. As DNA, the CDR3 is TGTGCCAGCAGCCCGGGACCGTACAATCGGCCCCAGCATTTT.

The gene calls are TRBV18 and TRBJ2-7; no reliable D call. Deletions cut 3 bases from V and 6 bases from J, with 12 bases between. Germline CDR1 KGHSH, CDR2 LQKENI. The CDR3 covers 13 residues. The CDR3 DNA follows: TGTGCCAGCTCACCCGGACCGGCAGCCGAGCAGTACTTC. It codes for CASSPGPAAEQYF.

At least ten counts were recorded for this clonotype. The chain employs TRBV7-2 and TRBJ1-5; 10 nucleotides match TRBD1. The J segment lost 2 bases and the V segment lost 4 bases, leaving 5 bases of the junction unmatched. CDR3 size: 16 residues. Per germline, CDR1 SGHTA and CDR2 FQGNSA. In nucleotides, the CDR3 is TGTGCCAGCAGCTCCTCCGGGACAGGGGGCAATCAGCCCCAGCATTTT. This translates into CASSSSGTGGNQPQHF. The variable domain in full, completed from reference TRBV7-2 and TRBJ1-5, reads GAGVSQSPSNKVTEKGKDVELRCDPISGHTALYWYRQSLGQGLEFLIYFQGNSAPDKSGLPSDRFSAERTGGSVSTLTIQRTQQEDSAVYLCASSSSGTGGNQPQHFGDGTRLSIL.

This clonotype was recorded many times. CDR3 loop: CASSGGSTEAFF. The CDR3 coding sequence is TGTGCCAGCTCGGGGGGAAGCACTGAAGCTTTCTTT. The chain has TRBV7-9 and TRBJ1-1; D is possibly TRBD1 (5 bases). V was pared by 8 bases and J by 4 bases, with 11 bases between. The germline CDR1 and CDR2 sequences are SEHNR and FQNEAQ (reference sequence). The CDR3 length is 12 residues.